The clone carrying this T cell receptor beta chain was seen repeatedly, ten times or more. Its target is unknown. MiXCR, applied by TCRdb to the 5' RACE reads, yields one record per CDR3 protein. This sample has a few hundred thousand distinct CDR3 sequences; roughly an eighth occur once, and the top ten carry 2.5% to 4%. The data were obtained in a study of T cells after yellow fever vaccination. Study results and limitations: Abundant bulk-population clonotypes could contaminate the FACS-sorted repertoires.

The germline V and J ends were trimmed by 7 bases and 7 bases, with 17 bases remaining between them. This CDR3 region has 15 residues. The origin of this receptor is a man aged 18 to 29 who received the YFV17D yellow fever vaccine. The chain couples TRBV12-3 or TRBV12-4 to TRBJ1-6; D is unclear. Sequenced material: CD4+ T cells sorted from PBMCs, taken 15 days after the yellow fever booster vaccination. CDR3 region: CASTPFGESNSPLHF. The CDR3 DNA reads TGTGCCAGCACCCCATTCGGGGAGTCGAATTCACCCCTCCACTTT.